This T cell receptor beta chain emerged from a study of T-cell memory formation after mild COVID-19. Many counts were recorded for this clonotype. Its antigen is unknown. V was shortened by 3 bases and J by 0 bases, with 8 bases between the two germline ends. The CDR3 has 14 residues. Germline CDR1 and CDR2: DFQATT and SNEGSKA (reference sequence). 5'RACE primed from the constant segment yielded TCR alpha and TCR beta cDNA libraries bearing sample barcodes and UMIs. TCRdb independently ran MiXCR on the 5' RACE reads; one entry per CDR3 protein. The sample consists of 190,000 or so distinct CDR3 sequences, over 9.5% of them appearing once. Overall study findings and caveats: Contracting CD4+ clones lay largely in CM and EM, with CD8+ ones residing in EMRA.

This sequence joins TRBV20-1 and TRBJ2-2; D uncertain. The receptor comes from a man between 18 and 35 years old who had mild COVID-19 (a few samples of this study predate the infection). Cell type and time point are not known. The source material was PBMCs or a T cell subset sorted from them (not recorded which). CDR3 loop: CSARPRANTGELFF. The CDR3 DNA follows: TGCAGTGCTAGGCCACGGGCGAACACCGGGGAGCTGTTTTTT.